The source of this T cell receptor (beta chain) is a study of CD8+CD57+ T cells in acquired aplastic anemia. On the study more broadly: Across the sorted CD4+ and CD8+ cells, DNA amounts averaged roughly 3.5 ug.

Germline CDR1 reads SGHAT; CDR2 reads FQNNGV. This CDR3 spans 18 amino acids. Losses at the gene ends were 5 bases for V and 5 bases for J; bases not matched to a gene: 16. Whole-study results and caveats: Found in both controls and patients were about 30 CD8+ CDR3 sequences. Researchers reported that CD8+ Simpson's diversity was not significantly different in patients versus controls.

This clonotype was found a few times. Its antigen is currently unknown. Genomic DNA, serving as template, underwent TCR beta VDJ and CDR3 profiling. TCRdb fed the reads into MiXCR, producing one record per CDR3 protein. The sample records around 250,000 distinct CDR3 sequences, around three fifths being singletons. The V call is TRBV11-2, the J call TRBJ2-3; the match to TRBD2 covers 10 bases. Sequenced: sorted CD4+, CD8+, or CD8+CD57+ T cells (not recorded which) from PBMCs. The clonotype comes from a human donor with severe aplastic anemia or a healthy control (not recorded which). DNA of the CDR3: TGTGCCAGCAGCCCCCGGCGGAGCGGGAGGGCCTCGGGAGATACGCAGTATTTT. This codes for CASSPRRSGRASGDTQYF.